These T cell receptor beta chains were read from a single sample in a study of blood T cells in healthy people across ages. One entry per CDR3 protein, called by TCRdb with MiXCR from the 5' RACE reads. Seen here are about 1.4 million distinct CDR3 sequences, roughly 59% observed once, and the top ten hold roughly 7%. What was sequenced was blood. These TCRs come from a man aged 18 to 29 in good health. Both conserved end residues are part of each CDR3. Fields, in order: V gene, D gene, J gene, clone size, CDR3 protein, CDR3 DNA. A D gene is named only where the DNA matches it firmly. Clone sizes are given selectively: once, few, many, or a class where the clone is expanded.

v_gene: TRBV10-3; d_gene: TRBD1; j_gene: TRBJ2-2; abundance: -; CDR3aa: CAIRGDSNTGELFF; CDR3nt: TGTGCCATCAGGGGGGACAGTAACACCGGGGAGCTGTTTTTT
v_gene: TRBV21-1; d_gene: -; j_gene: TRBJ2-7; abundance: -; CDR3aa: CASSRMAWGPPVCEQYF; CDR3nt: TGTGCCAGCAGCAGGATGGCCTGGGGGCCACCCGTTTGCGAGCAGTACTTC
v_gene: TRBV7-9; d_gene: TRBD1; j_gene: TRBJ2-3; abundance: few; CDR3aa: CASTPGQVLDTQYF; CDR3nt: TGTGCCAGCACCCCGGGACAGGTGTTAGATACGCAGTATTTT
v_gene: TRBV5-1; d_gene: TRBD2; j_gene: TRBJ2-4; abundance: few; CDR3aa: CASSLAGSAGGQFLLAKNIQYF; CDR3nt: TGCGCCAGCAGCTTGGCCGGGTCAGCGGGAGGCCAATTCCTTCTAGCCAAAAACATTCAGTACTTC
v_gene: TRBV20-1; d_gene: -; j_gene: TRBJ2-7; abundance: few; CDR3aa: CSARDIGKSYEQYF; CDR3nt: TGCAGTGCTAGAGATATAGGTAAATCCTACGAGCAGTACTTC
v_gene: TRBV7-2; d_gene: -; j_gene: TRBJ2-2; abundance: -; CDR3aa: CASSRSGPPNTGELFF; CDR3nt: TGTGCCAGCAGCCGATCCGGGCCGCCGAACACCGGGGAGCTGTTTTTT
v_gene: TRBV5-1; d_gene: -; j_gene: TRBJ2-3; abundance: many; CDR3aa: CASRSQLLSTDTQYF; CDR3nt: TGCGCCAGCAGGTCACAGTTACTTAGCACAGATACGCAGTATTTT
v_gene: TRBV5-1; d_gene: -; j_gene: TRBJ1-1; abundance: few; CDR3aa: CASSLWFGTEAFF; CDR3nt: TGCGCCAGCAGCTTGTGGTTCGGTACTGAAGCTTTCTTT
v_gene: TRBV18; d_gene: -; j_gene: TRBJ1-6; abundance: -; CDR3aa: CASSPPTDNSPLHF; CDR3nt: TGTGCCAGCTCACCACCGACGGACAATTCACCCCTCCACTTT
v_gene: TRBV15; d_gene: -; j_gene: TRBJ2-7; abundance: -; CDR3aa: CATSSVKNEQYF; CDR3nt: TGTGCCACCAGCAGTGTGAAGAACGAGCAGTACTTC
v_gene: TRBV12-3/TRBV12-4; d_gene: -; j_gene: TRBJ2-7; abundance: -; CDR3aa: CASSSRGQSLYEQYF; CDR3nt: TGTGCCAGCAGTTCGAGGGGACAAAGTCTCTACGAGCAGTACTTC
v_gene: TRBV6-5; d_gene: -; j_gene: TRBJ1-1; abundance: -; CDR3aa: CASSPDSSTEAFF; CDR3nt: TGTGCCAGCAGCCCGGACTCATCCACTGAAGCTTTCTTT
v_gene: TRBV4-3; d_gene: -; j_gene: TRBJ2-3; abundance: -; CDR3aa: CASSQDSSLTGSPTDTQYF; CDR3nt: TGCGCCAGCAGCCAAGATTCCTCACTTACAGGGTCCCCCACAGATACGCAGTATTTT
v_gene: TRBV7-9; d_gene: TRBD1; j_gene: TRBJ2-7; abundance: many; CDR3aa: CASGQGAYEQYF; CDR3nt: TGTGCCAGCGGACAGGGAGCCTACGAGCAGTACTTC
v_gene: TRBV29-1; d_gene: TRBD1; j_gene: TRBJ1-1; abundance: once; CDR3aa: CSVVGQLNTEAFF; CDR3nt: TGCAGCGTTGTGGGACAGTTGAACACTGAAGCTTTCTTT
v_gene: TRBV4-1; d_gene: TRBD1; j_gene: TRBJ2-7; abundance: -; CDR3aa: CASSFQTGASSYEQYF; CDR3nt: TGCGCCAGCAGCTTTCAAACAGGGGCCAGCTCCTACGAGCAGTACTTC
v_gene: TRBV11-2; d_gene: -; j_gene: TRBJ1-2; abundance: -; CDR3aa: CASRPDFRPVGGYTF; CDR3nt: TGTGCCAGCAGACCCGACTTCAGACCGGTAGGCGGCTACACCTTC
v_gene: TRBV29-1; d_gene: -; j_gene: TRBJ2-1; abundance: few; CDR3aa: CSVEDITSIPYNEQFF; CDR3nt: TGCAGCGTTGAGGATATAACTAGCATTCCCTACAATGAGCAGTTCTTC
v_gene: TRBV2; d_gene: TRBD1; j_gene: TRBJ1-5; abundance: few; CDR3aa: CASRETGGGQPQHF; CDR3nt: TGTGCCAGCAGGGAAACAGGGGGCGGTCAGCCCCAGCATTTT
v_gene: TRBV20-1; d_gene: TRBD2; j_gene: TRBJ2-7; abundance: -; CDR3aa: CSASASGVYEQYF; CDR3nt: TGCAGTGCTAGTGCTAGCGGGGTTTACGAGCAGTACTTC
v_gene: TRBV2; d_gene: -; j_gene: TRBJ2-6; abundance: few; CDR3aa: CASSRLSGANVLTF; CDR3nt: TGTGCCAGCAGCCGTCTGTCTGGGGCCAACGTCCTGACTTTC
v_gene: TRBV30; d_gene: -; j_gene: TRBJ2-1; abundance: -; CDR3aa: CATDTTTYNEQFF; CDR3nt: TGTGCCACAGACACTACTACCTACAATGAGCAGTTCTTC
v_gene: TRBV25-1; d_gene: -; j_gene: TRBJ2-1; abundance: -; CDR3aa: CASSESGPTYNEQFF; CDR3nt: TGTGCCAGCAGTGAATCGGGACCAACCTACAATGAGCAGTTCTTC
v_gene: TRBV4-1; d_gene: TRBD1; j_gene: TRBJ2-7; abundance: once; CDR3aa: CASNKGQALSSYEQYF; CDR3nt: TGCGCCAGCAACAAAGGACAGGCCCTGAGCTCCTACGAGCAGTACTTC
v_gene: TRBV28; d_gene: -; j_gene: TRBJ2-2; abundance: -; CDR3aa: CASSYPGLATGELFF; CDR3nt: TGTGCCAGCAGTTATCCGGGGCTAGCAACCGGGGAGCTGTTTTTT
v_gene: TRBV20-1; d_gene: TRBD2; j_gene: TRBJ2-7; abundance: few; CDR3aa: CSASGTSGVYEQYF; CDR3nt: TGCAGTGCTAGTGGGACTAGCGGGGTGTACGAGCAGTACTTC
v_gene: TRBV6-1; d_gene: -; j_gene: TRBJ1-1; abundance: -; CDR3aa: CASRNHRGGVTEAFF; CDR3nt: TGTGCCAGCAGGAACCACCGAGGTGGGGTCACTGAAGCTTTCTTT
v_gene: TRBV15; d_gene: -; j_gene: TRBJ2-4; abundance: few; CDR3aa: CATRSGLGDIQYF; CDR3nt: TGTGCCACCCGAAGCGGGTTGGGAGACATTCAGTACTTC
v_gene: TRBV6-2/TRBV6-3; d_gene: -; j_gene: TRBJ2-1; abundance: once; CDR3aa: CASARRESNEQFF; CDR3nt: TGTGCCAGCGCTCGAAGGGAATCCAATGAGCAGTTCTTC
v_gene: TRBV11-2; d_gene: TRBD2; j_gene: TRBJ2-1; abundance: few; CDR3aa: CASSLALAGGYEQFF; CDR3nt: TGTGCCAGCAGCTTAGCTCTAGCGGGAGGTTATGAGCAGTTCTTC
v_gene: TRBV28; d_gene: -; j_gene: TRBJ2-7; abundance: -; CDR3aa: CASSKRSSYEQYF; CDR3nt: TGTGCCAGCAGTAAACGATCATCCTACGAGCAGTACTTC
v_gene: TRBV27; d_gene: -; j_gene: TRBJ2-2; abundance: -; CDR3aa: CASSKNPGTGELFF; CDR3nt: TGTGCCAGCAGTAAAAACCCAGGCACCGGGGAGCTGTTTTTT
v_gene: TRBV5-1; d_gene: -; j_gene: TRBJ2-2; abundance: -; CDR3aa: CASSLTGPNTGELFF; CDR3nt: TGCGCCAGCAGCTTGACAGGACCGAACACCGGGGAGCTGTTTTTT
v_gene: TRBV29-1; d_gene: -; j_gene: TRBJ1-3; abundance: -; CDR3aa: CSVSGWREDTIYF; CDR3nt: TGCAGCGTTTCCGGGTGGAGGGAGGACACCATATATTTT
v_gene: TRBV4-1; d_gene: TRBD2; j_gene: TRBJ2-2; abundance: few; CDR3aa: CASSPLFIAGRTGELFF; CDR3nt: TGCGCCAGCAGCCCTCTCTTCATAGCGGGGCGTACCGGGGAGCTGTTTTTT
v_gene: TRBV28; d_gene: TRBD2; j_gene: TRBJ2-3; abundance: -; CDR3aa: CASSLLGVYSGGATTDTQYF; CDR3nt: TGTGCCAGCAGTTTATTAGGTGTTTATAGCGGGGGGGCCACCACAGATACGCAGTATTTT
v_gene: TRBV7-2; d_gene: -; j_gene: TRBJ2-7; abundance: -; CDR3aa: CASSLEFTGSYEQYF; CDR3nt: TGTGCCAGCAGCTTAGAGTTCACGGGGAGTTACGAGCAGTACTTC
v_gene: TRBV28; d_gene: -; j_gene: TRBJ2-5; abundance: -; CDR3aa: CASSLRGHDQETQYF; CDR3nt: TGTGCCAGCAGTCTCCGGGGCCATGACCAAGAGACCCAGTACTTC
v_gene: TRBV5-1; d_gene: -; j_gene: TRBJ2-7; abundance: few; CDR3aa: CASTRSRDSGYEQYF; CDR3nt: TGCGCCAGTACCCGAAGCCGGGACTCAGGCTACGAGCAGTACTTC
v_gene: TRBV9; d_gene: TRBD2; j_gene: TRBJ2-3; abundance: -; CDR3aa: CASSKEDGRDTDTQYF; CDR3nt: TGTGCCAGCAGCAAAGAGGACGGGAGGGACACAGATACGCAGTATTTT
v_gene: TRBV7-9; d_gene: TRBD2; j_gene: TRBJ2-1; abundance: -; CDR3aa: CASSYTSGSYNEQFF; CDR3nt: TGTGCCAGCAGCTATACTAGCGGCTCCTACAATGAGCAGTTCTTC
v_gene: TRBV12-3/TRBV12-4; d_gene: -; j_gene: TRBJ2-7; abundance: few; CDR3aa: CASSFDWSYEQYF; CDR3nt: TGTGCCAGCAGCTTCGACTGGTCCTACGAGCAGTACTTC
v_gene: TRBV12-3/TRBV12-4; d_gene: TRBD2; j_gene: TRBJ2-7; abundance: once; CDR3aa: CASSAGVRNEQYF; CDR3nt: TGTGCCAGCAGTGCGGGAGTGAGAAACGAGCAGTACTTC
v_gene: TRBV10-3; d_gene: -; j_gene: TRBJ2-3; abundance: few; CDR3aa: CATDPGPEGTDTQYF; CDR3nt: TGTGCCACCGATCCGGGACCAGAGGGAACAGATACGCAGTATTTT
v_gene: TRBV29-1; d_gene: -; j_gene: TRBJ2-3; abundance: -; CDR3aa: CSVGADSHLISTDTQYF; CDR3nt: TGCAGCGTTGGGGCAGACTCACACCTCATTAGCACAGATACGCAGTATTTT
v_gene: TRBV27; d_gene: TRBD2; j_gene: TRBJ2-7; abundance: once; CDR3aa: CASFLWASGNHSYEQYF; CDR3nt: TGTGCCAGCTTCCTCTGGGCTAGCGGGAACCACTCCTACGAGCAGTACTTC
v_gene: TRBV5-1; d_gene: -; j_gene: TRBJ1-2; abundance: once; CDR3aa: CASKDPGLPSGGYTF; CDR3nt: TGCGCCAGCAAGGACCCGGGACTCCCGTCGGGTGGCTACACCTTC
v_gene: TRBV27; d_gene: -; j_gene: TRBJ1-2; abundance: once; CDR3aa: CASSLRREGVYTF; CDR3nt: TGTGCCAGCAGTTTAAGGAGAGAGGGGGTCTACACCTTC
v_gene: TRBV20-1; d_gene: TRBD2; j_gene: TRBJ2-2; abundance: -; CDR3aa: CSARTAGGAGELFF; CDR3nt: TGCAGTGCTAGGACAGCGGGGGGTGCAGGGGAGCTGTTTTTT
v_gene: TRBV2; d_gene: -; j_gene: TRBJ2-7; abundance: -; CDR3aa: CASSVSFYNEQYF; CDR3nt: TGTGCCAGCAGTGTCTCCTTCTACAATGAGCAGTACTTC
v_gene: TRBV14; d_gene: TRBD1; j_gene: TRBJ2-7; abundance: -; CDR3aa: CASRAGGPYEQYF; CDR3nt: TGTGCCAGCAGGGCAGGGGGACCCTACGAGCAGTACTTC
v_gene: TRBV15; d_gene: -; j_gene: TRBJ1-5; abundance: -; CDR3aa: CATSRERSRDQPQHF; CDR3nt: TGTGCCACCAGCAGAGAGAGGTCGAGGGATCAGCCCCAGCATTTT
v_gene: TRBV10-1; d_gene: TRBD2; j_gene: TRBJ2-3; abundance: -; CDR3aa: CASSDPWRGGVDTQYF; CDR3nt: TGCGCCAGCAGTGATCCCTGGCGGGGGGGCGTAGATACGCAGTATTTT
v_gene: TRBV7-9; d_gene: -; j_gene: TRBJ2-7; abundance: -; CDR3aa: CAGGVIYEQYF; CDR3nt: TGTGCCGGCGGGGTAATATACGAGCAGTACTTC
v_gene: TRBV3-1; d_gene: -; j_gene: TRBJ1-2; abundance: -; CDR3aa: CASSQDRRFAHGYTF; CDR3nt: TGTGCCAGCAGCCAAGATCGTCGGTTTGCCCATGGCTACACCTTC